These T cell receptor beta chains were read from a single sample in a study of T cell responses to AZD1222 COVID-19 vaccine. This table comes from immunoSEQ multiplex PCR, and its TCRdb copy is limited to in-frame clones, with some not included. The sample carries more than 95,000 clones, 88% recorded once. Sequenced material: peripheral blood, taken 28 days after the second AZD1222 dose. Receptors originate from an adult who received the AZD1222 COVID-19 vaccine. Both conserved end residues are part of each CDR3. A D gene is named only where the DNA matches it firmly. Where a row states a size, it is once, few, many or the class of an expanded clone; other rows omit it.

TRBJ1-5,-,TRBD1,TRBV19,CASSPQGAPQHF,TGTGCCAGTAGTCCACAGGGGGCACCCCAGCATTTT
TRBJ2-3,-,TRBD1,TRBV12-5,CASGLGQGRTDTQYF,TGTGCTAGTGGTTTGGGACAGGGACGCACAGATACGCAGTATTTT
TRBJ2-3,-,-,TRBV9,CASSVQGPTDTQYF,TGTGCCAGCAGCGTACAGGGGCCCACAGATACGCAGTATTTT
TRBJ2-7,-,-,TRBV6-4,CASSESPTVIYEQYF,TGTGCCAGCAGTGAATCCCCAACAGTTATCTACGAGCAGTACTTC
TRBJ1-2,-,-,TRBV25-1,CASSEQNAGVLYGYTF,TGTGCCAGCAGTGAACAAAACGCAGGGGTCCTCTATGGCTACACCTTC
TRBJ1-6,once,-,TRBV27,CASSTGTATSSYNSPLHF,TGTGCCAGCAGTACCGGGACTGCAACAAGCTCCTATAATTCACCCCTCCACTTT
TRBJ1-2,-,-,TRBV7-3,CASSLRMRRGGSGYTF,TGTGCCAGCAGCTTAAGAATGCGGCGGGGCGGGAGCGGCTACACCTTC
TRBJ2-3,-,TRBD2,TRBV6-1,CASSEEVAGVVTDTQYF,TGTGCCAGCAGTGAAGAGGTGGCGGGGGTGGTCACAGATACGCAGTATTTT
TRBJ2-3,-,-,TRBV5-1,CASSLVGSSTSTDTQYF,TGCGCCAGCAGCTTGGTTGGTAGCAGCACTAGCACAGATACGCAGTATTTT
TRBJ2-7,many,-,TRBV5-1,CASSFSPGTYEQYF,TGCGCCAGCAGCTTCAGTCCGGGTACCTACGAGCAGTACTTC
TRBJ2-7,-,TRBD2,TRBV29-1,CTQVSGRGSYEQYF,TGCACCCAAGTTAGCGGGAGAGGCTCCTACGAGCAGTACTTC
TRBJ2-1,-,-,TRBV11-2,CASSLRRPVGVDEQFF,TGTGCCAGCAGCCTCCGGAGGCCAGTGGGGGTGGATGAGCAGTTCTTC
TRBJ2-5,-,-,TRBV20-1,CSASGQGQETQYF,TGCAGTGCTAGTGGGCAGGGCCAAGAGACCCAGTACTTC
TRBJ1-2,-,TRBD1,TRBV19,CASSTRQGSNYGYTF,TGTGCCAGTAGTACCCGACAGGGGTCTAACTATGGCTACACCTTC
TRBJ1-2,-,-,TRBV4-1,CASSQVGRLDGYTF,TGCGCCAGCAGCCAAGTTGGCAGGCTCGACGGCTACACCTTC
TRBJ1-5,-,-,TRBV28,CASSSRDNNQPQHF,TGTGCCAGCAGTTCCCGGGACAACAATCAGCCCCAGCATTTT
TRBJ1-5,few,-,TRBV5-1,CASSLMAMGEPQHF,TGCGCCAGCAGCTTAATGGCCATGGGTGAGCCCCAGCATTTT
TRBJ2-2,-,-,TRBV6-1,CASSEGSGELFF,TGTGCCAGCAGTGAAGGTTCCGGGGAGCTGTTTTTT
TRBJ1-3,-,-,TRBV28,CASSLPSSGNTIYF,TGTGCCAGCAGTTTACCGAGCTCTGGAAACACCATATATTTT
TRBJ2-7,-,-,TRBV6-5,CASSYSSRSYEQYF,TGTGCCAGCAGTTACTCGTCGCGGTCCTACGAGCAGTACTTC
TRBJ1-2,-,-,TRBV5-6,CASSPAGPPDPTF,TGTGCCAGCAGTCCAGCCGGGCCCCCTGACCCCACCTTC
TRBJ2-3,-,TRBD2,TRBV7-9,CASSLGAGDGDTQYF,TGTGCCAGCAGCTTAGGGGCGGGAGACGGCGATACGCAGTATTTT
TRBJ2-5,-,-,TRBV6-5,CASSPGAETQYF,TGTGCCAGCAGTCCCGGGGCAGAGACCCAGTACTTC
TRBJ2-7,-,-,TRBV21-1,CASSTEGKATSPAAYEQYF,TGTGCCAGCAGCACCGAAGGTAAAGCGACCTCCCCCGCCGCCTACGAGCAGTACTTC
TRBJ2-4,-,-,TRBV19,CASSITGHASVGKNIQYF,TGTGCCAGTAGTATTACGGGCCATGCCTCGGTAGGCAAAAACATTCAGTACTTC
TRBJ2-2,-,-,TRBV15,CATEAANTGELFF,TGTGCCACCGAAGCGGCGAACACCGGGGAGCTGTTTTTT
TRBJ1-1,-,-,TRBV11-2,CASSSGLVGKAFF,TGTGCCAGCAGCTCCGGTTTGGTGGGTAAAGCTTTCTTT
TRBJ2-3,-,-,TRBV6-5,CASRLAEDTQYF,TGTGCCAGCAGATTAGCGGAAGATACGCAGTATTTT
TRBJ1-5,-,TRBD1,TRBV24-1,CATARQGENQPQHF,TGTGCCACCGCTCGACAGGGAGAGAATCAGCCCCAGCATTTT
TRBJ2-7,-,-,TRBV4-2,CASSQGYNEVEQYF,TGTGCCAGCAGCCAAGGCTATAACGAAGTCGAGCAGTACTTC
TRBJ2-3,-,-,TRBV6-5,CASSSRGGAADTQYF,TGTGCCAGCAGTAGCCGGGGCGGAGCCGCAGATACGCAGTATTTT
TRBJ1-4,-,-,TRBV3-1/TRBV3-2,CASSLGTNNEKLFF,TGTGCCAGCAGCCTCGGGACCAATAATGAAAAACTGTTTTTT